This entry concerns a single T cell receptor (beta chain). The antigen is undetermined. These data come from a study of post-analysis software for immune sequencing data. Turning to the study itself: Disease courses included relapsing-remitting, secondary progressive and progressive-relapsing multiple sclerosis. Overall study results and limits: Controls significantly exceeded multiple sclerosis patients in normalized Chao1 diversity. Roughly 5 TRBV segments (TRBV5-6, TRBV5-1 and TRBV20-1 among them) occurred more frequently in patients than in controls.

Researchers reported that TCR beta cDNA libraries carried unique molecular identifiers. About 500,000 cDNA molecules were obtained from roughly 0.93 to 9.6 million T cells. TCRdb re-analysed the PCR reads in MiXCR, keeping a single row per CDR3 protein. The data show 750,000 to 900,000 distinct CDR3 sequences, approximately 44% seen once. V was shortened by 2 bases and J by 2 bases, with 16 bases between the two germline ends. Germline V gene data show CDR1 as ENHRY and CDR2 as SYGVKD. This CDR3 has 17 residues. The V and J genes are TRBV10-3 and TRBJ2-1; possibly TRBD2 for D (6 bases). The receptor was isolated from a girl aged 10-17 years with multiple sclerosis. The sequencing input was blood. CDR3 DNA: TGTGCCATCAGTGAGGTTCACTCCGGGAGTCCCTACAATGAGCAGTTCTTC. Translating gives CAISEVHSGSPYNEQFF.